This TCR beta chain was observed in a study of T-cell reconstitution after alpha-beta-depleted transplantation in children. General study findings and limits: Hyperexpanded clones declined; after one year, newly produced T cells mostly supplied diversity.

The CDR3 sequence is 11 residues long. Trimming cost V 3 bases and J 3 bases, with 3 bases left between them. Looked up from germline, CDR1 is KGHSH and CDR2 is LQKENI. Unique molecular identifiers were incorporated into the prepared TCRbeta library. TCRdb redid the calling of the PCR reads with MiXCR, one entry per CDR3 protein. Here the sample spans roughly 280,000 distinct CDR3 sequences, under 14% being singletons. This clonotype came up many times. The antigen remains unidentified. The clonotype comes from a male patient between 2 and 10 years old who had a stem cell transplant for chronic granulomatous disease, so the T cells may come from the graft donor. This rearrangement joins TRBV18 to TRBJ2-7; D remains ambiguous. The sample here was peripheral blood, taken 180 days after TCRalphabeta/CD19-depleted stem cell transplant. The DNA of the CDR3 is TGTGCCAGCTCACCCAACTACGAGCAGTACTTC. This translates into CASSPNYEQYF.